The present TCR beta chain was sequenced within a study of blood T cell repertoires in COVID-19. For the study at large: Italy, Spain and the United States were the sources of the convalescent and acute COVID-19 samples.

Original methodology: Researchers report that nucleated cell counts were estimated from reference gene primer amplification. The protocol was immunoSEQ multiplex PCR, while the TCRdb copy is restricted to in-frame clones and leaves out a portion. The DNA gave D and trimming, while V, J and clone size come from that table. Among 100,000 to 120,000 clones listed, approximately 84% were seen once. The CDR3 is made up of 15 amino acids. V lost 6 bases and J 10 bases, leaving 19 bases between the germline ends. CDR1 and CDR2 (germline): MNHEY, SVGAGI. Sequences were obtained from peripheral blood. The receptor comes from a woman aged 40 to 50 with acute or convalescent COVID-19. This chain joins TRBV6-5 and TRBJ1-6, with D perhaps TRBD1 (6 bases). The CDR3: CASSPGQTPESPLHF. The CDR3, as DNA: TGTGCCAGCAGCCCCGGACAGACACCCGAGTCACCCCTCCACTTT.